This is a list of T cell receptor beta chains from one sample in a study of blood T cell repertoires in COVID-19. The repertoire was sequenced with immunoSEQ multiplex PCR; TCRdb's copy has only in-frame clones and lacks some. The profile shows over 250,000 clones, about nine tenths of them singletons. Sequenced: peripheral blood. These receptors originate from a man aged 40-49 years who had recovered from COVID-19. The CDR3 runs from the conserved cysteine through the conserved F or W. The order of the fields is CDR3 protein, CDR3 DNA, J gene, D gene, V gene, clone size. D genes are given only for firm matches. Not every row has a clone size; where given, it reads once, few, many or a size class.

CASSGSYEQYF | TGTGCCAGCAGTGGGAGCTACGAGCAGTACTTC | TRBJ2-7 | - | TRBV12-3/TRBV12-4 | -
CASSLRPPGTSGTDTQYF | TGTGCCAGCAGTTTACGACCCCCCGGGACTAGCGGCACAGATACGCAGTATTTT | TRBJ2-3 | TRBD2 | TRBV27 | -
CASNRRGGNTIYF | TGTGCCAGCAACAGACGTGGAGGAAACACCATATATTTT | TRBJ1-3 | - | TRBV6-5 | -
CASSPTGANSPLHF | TGTGCCAGCAGCCCCACAGGGGCTAATTCACCCCTCCACTTT | TRBJ1-6 | TRBD1 | TRBV5-6 | -
CASSFLQGNTEAFF | TGTGCCAGCAGCTTCTTGCAGGGGAACACTGAAGCTTTCTTT | TRBJ1-1 | - | TRBV7-9 | -
CASSQVRGVGQPQHF | TGCGCCAGCAGCCAAGTTCGGGGGGTGGGGCAGCCCCAGCATTTT | TRBJ1-5 | - | TRBV4-3 | -
CASSLRQGAILNYGYTF | TGTGCCAGCAGCTTAAGGCAGGGGGCGATTCTGAACTATGGCTACACCTTC | TRBJ1-2 | TRBD1 | TRBV7-9 | -
CASTLSGVNTEAFF | TGTGCCAGCACCCTATCGGGGGTGAACACTGAAGCTTTCTTT | TRBJ1-1 | - | TRBV28 | -
CAIRGPSTDTQYF | TGTGCCATCAGGGGGCCAAGCACAGATACGCAGTATTTT | TRBJ2-3 | - | TRBV10-3 | -
CASERQGTNTGELFF | TGTGCCAGCGAAAGACAGGGGACGAACACCGGGGAGCTGTTTTTT | TRBJ2-2 | TRBD1 | TRBV3-1/TRBV3-2 | -
CASSPRGRASQDTQYF | TGTGCCAGCAGCCCGAGAGGGCGGGCATCGCAGGATACGCAGTATTTT | TRBJ2-3 | - | TRBV7-8 | -
CASMRAGNTIYF | TGTGCCAGTATGAGGGCTGGAAACACCATATATTTT | TRBJ1-3 | - | TRBV19 | -
CASSTLSVAASSTDTQYF | TGTGCCAGCAGCACCCTATCCGTAGCGGCCTCTAGCACAGATACGCAGTATTTT | TRBJ2-3 | - | TRBV7-8 | -
CASTMEAGGQNIQYF | TGTGCCAGCACCATGGAAGCGGGGGGGCAAAACATTCAGTACTTC | TRBJ2-4 | TRBD2 | TRBV2 | -
CASSPTGYSYEQYF | TGTGCCAGCAGTCCGACAGGGTACTCCTACGAGCAGTACTTC | TRBJ2-7 | TRBD1 | TRBV27 | -
CASSRDDRGVAYEQYF | TGTGCCAGCAGCCGAGACGACAGGGGGGTTGCTTACGAGCAGTACTTC | TRBJ2-7 | - | TRBV21-1 | -
CSVDTTDYGYTF | TGCAGCGTTGATACGACAGACTATGGCTACACCTTC | TRBJ1-2 | - | TRBV29-1 | few
CASSLLRGQGVYGYTF | TGTGCCAGCAGCTTATTGCGTGGGCAGGGCGTGTATGGCTACACCTTC | TRBJ1-2 | - | TRBV7-2 | -
CASSRRTVSYEQYF | TGTGCCAGTAGCCGAAGGACAGTCTCCTACGAGCAGTACTTC | TRBJ2-7 | - | TRBV19 | -
CASSPITGYGGELFF | TGTGCCAGTAGCCCTATAACAGGGTACGGCGGGGAGCTGTTTTTT | TRBJ2-2 | - | TRBV19 | -
CASSPPGTAQHF | TGTGCCAGCAGTCCCCCTGGCACCGCCCAGCATTTT | TRBJ1-5 | - | TRBV12-3/TRBV12-4 | once
CASRRDRTSYGYTF | TGTGCCAGCAGGCGGGACAGGACTTCCTATGGCTACACCTTC | TRBJ1-2 | TRBD1 | TRBV7-2 | once
CASRQQTNTGELFF | TGTGCCAGCCGGCAACAGACGAACACCGGGGAGCTGTTTTTT | TRBJ2-2 | - | TRBV2 | -
CASSRGGVETQYF | TGTGCCAGCAGTCGAGGAGGGGTTGAGACCCAGTACTTC | TRBJ2-5 | - | TRBV2 | -
CASSVGQNPNYGYTF | TGTGCCAGCAGCGTAGGACAGAATCCTAACTATGGCTACACCTTC | TRBJ1-2 | - | TRBV9 | once
CASSLLGTGAPSGNTIYF | TGTGCCAGCAGCTTGTTGGGGACAGGGGCTCCGAGTGGAAACACCATATATTTT | TRBJ1-3 | TRBD1 | TRBV5-5 | few
CSAKASYEQYF | TGCAGTGCCAAAGCTTCTTACGAGCAGTACTTC | TRBJ2-7 | - | TRBV20-1 | -
CASSVKTSGDYGFTQYF | TGTGCCAGCAGCGTAAAGACTAGCGGGGATTATGGATTTACGCAGTATTTT | TRBJ2-3 | TRBD2 | TRBV7-2 | once
CASSLAGRGHEQYF | TGTGCCAGCAGTTTAGCAGGCAGGGGACACGAGCAGTACTTC | TRBJ2-7 | - | TRBV27 | -
CASSYRRISSNQPQHF | TGTGCCAGCAGTTACCGTAGAATATCAAGCAATCAGCCCCAGCATTTT | TRBJ1-5 | - | TRBV6-5 | -
CASSKGQAPGELFF | TGTGCCAGCAGCAAGGGACAGGCACCCGGGGAGCTGTTTTTT | TRBJ2-2 | TRBD1 | TRBV7-8 | -
CASRIAGTLANYGYTF | TGTGCCAGTCGAATAGCCGGGACACTTGCTAACTATGGCTACACCTTC | TRBJ1-2 | - | TRBV19 | few
CASSLMAVYNEQFF | TGTGCCAGCAGTTTGATGGCAGTATACAATGAGCAGTTCTTC | TRBJ2-1 | - | TRBV27 | few
CASTTGVQPQHF | TGTGCCAGCACCACAGGGGTTCAGCCCCAGCATTTT | TRBJ1-5 | TRBD1 | TRBV6-5 | -
CASSEFPDNSPLHF | TGTGCCAGCAGTGAGTTCCCCGATAATTCACCCCTCCACTTT | TRBJ1-6 | - | TRBV6-1 | -
CASSPRPTGLMNTEAFF | TGTGCCAGCTCACCTCGACCGACAGGGCTGATGAACACTGAAGCTTTCTTT | TRBJ1-1 | TRBD1 | TRBV18 | -
CASRPGASGQETQYF | TGTGCCAGCAGGCCCGGGGCTAGCGGGCAAGAGACCCAGTACTTC | TRBJ2-5 | TRBD2 | TRBV2 | -
CASSIGLAGANEQFF | TGCGCCAGCAGCATCGGACTAGCGGGGGCCAATGAGCAGTTCTTC | TRBJ2-1 | TRBD2 | TRBV5-1 | once
CASRDRGNEKLFF | TGTGCCAGCAGGGACAGGGGTAATGAAAAACTGTTTTTT | TRBJ1-4 | TRBD1 | TRBV5-6 | few
CASSYSPGDVLISNQPQHF | TGTGCCAGCAGTTACTCTCCAGGGGACGTACTCATTAGCAATCAGCCCCAGCATTTT | TRBJ1-5 | - | TRBV6-2/TRBV6-3 | -
CASSLGTGPLKGTDTQYF | TGTGCCAGCAGCTTAGGGACAGGGCCACTTAAGGGCACAGATACGCAGTATTTT | TRBJ2-3 | TRBD1 | TRBV11-2 | -
CASSPQGAGYGYTF | TGTGCCAGCAGCCCACAGGGGGCCGGCTATGGCTACACCTTC | TRBJ1-2 | TRBD1 | TRBV6-2/TRBV6-3 | -
CAWTGVGTGELFF | TGTGCCTGGACGGGAGTCGGCACCGGGGAGCTGTTTTTT | TRBJ2-2 | - | TRBV30 | once
CASSPPNSPRETQYF | TGTGCCAGCAGCCCGCCAAATAGCCCCAGAGAGACCCAGTACTTC | TRBJ2-5 | - | TRBV5-4 | once
CASSGRDFNQPQHF | TGTGCCAGCAGTGGGCGGGATTTTAATCAGCCCCAGCATTTT | TRBJ1-5 | - | TRBV25-1 | -
CASSVSVQALNEQFF | TGTGCCAGCAGCGTGTCCGTCCAGGCCCTCAATGAGCAGTTCTTC | TRBJ2-1 | - | TRBV9 | -
CASSSGRATGANVLTF | TGTGCCAGTAGTAGCGGGAGGGCAACTGGGGCCAACGTCCTGACTTTC | TRBJ2-6 | TRBD2 | TRBV19 | -
CASSFAAGTIYF | TGTGCCAGTAGTTTTGCCGCGGGCACCATATATTTT | TRBJ1-3 | - | TRBV19 | -
CATPRQGKHEQYF | TGTGCCACACCACGACAGGGTAAGCACGAGCAGTACTTC | TRBJ2-7 | TRBD1 | TRBV7-3 | -
CASSPKEGQGSDTQYF | TGTGCCAGCAGTCCGAAAGAGGGACAGGGATCAGATACGCAGTATTTT | TRBJ2-3 | TRBD1 | TRBV27 | -
CASSQDAGEQYF | TGTGCCAGCAGCCAAGATGCGGGGGAGCAGTACTTC | TRBJ2-7 | - | TRBV3-1/TRBV3-2 | -